Given below is one TCR beta chain in context. A read error may explain this, as a much larger clone is one base away. CDR1 DFQATT and CDR2 SNEGSKA come from the germline V gene (reference sequence). The CDR3 runs to 15 residues. This entry is derived from a study of blood T cells in healthy people across ages. The second PCR ran about 6 to 12 cycles with a sample-barcoded 5' primer and J-beta primers. TCRdb called the 5' RACE reads again in MiXCR, with one record for every CDR3 protein. Seen here are some 780,000 distinct CDR3 sequences, about 61% observed once, and the top ten hold roughly 24%. The sequenced material came from blood. The chain employs TRBV20-1 and TRBJ2-3; 8 positions agree with TRBD2. The sequence was obtained from a man aged 35 to 55 in good health. The CDR3 sequence is CSADGLADRTDTRYF. The CDR3 DNA reads TGCAGTGCTGACGGACTAGCCGATCGCACAGATACGCGGTATTTT.